This T cell receptor (beta chain) came from a study of identical twins. MiXCR was run by TCRdb on the 5' RACE reads, yielding one entry per CDR3 protein. The sample consists of over 550,000 distinct CDR3 sequences, around 7.4% of them appearing once. Germline CDR1 reads MGHDK; CDR2 reads SYGVNS. This CDR3 is built from 11 residues. Trimming removed 6 bases from V and 5 bases from J, with 4 bases in between. This sample was also put to use in a study of yellow fever vaccine responses in identical twins.

The chain couples TRBV25-1 to TRBJ2-2; the D is unclear. This sequence was found in a young woman in good health. The sequenced sample was PBMCs. CDR3 sequence (DNA): TGTGCCAGCAGGTTTACCGGGGAGCTGTTTTTT. Translating gives CASRFTGELFF.